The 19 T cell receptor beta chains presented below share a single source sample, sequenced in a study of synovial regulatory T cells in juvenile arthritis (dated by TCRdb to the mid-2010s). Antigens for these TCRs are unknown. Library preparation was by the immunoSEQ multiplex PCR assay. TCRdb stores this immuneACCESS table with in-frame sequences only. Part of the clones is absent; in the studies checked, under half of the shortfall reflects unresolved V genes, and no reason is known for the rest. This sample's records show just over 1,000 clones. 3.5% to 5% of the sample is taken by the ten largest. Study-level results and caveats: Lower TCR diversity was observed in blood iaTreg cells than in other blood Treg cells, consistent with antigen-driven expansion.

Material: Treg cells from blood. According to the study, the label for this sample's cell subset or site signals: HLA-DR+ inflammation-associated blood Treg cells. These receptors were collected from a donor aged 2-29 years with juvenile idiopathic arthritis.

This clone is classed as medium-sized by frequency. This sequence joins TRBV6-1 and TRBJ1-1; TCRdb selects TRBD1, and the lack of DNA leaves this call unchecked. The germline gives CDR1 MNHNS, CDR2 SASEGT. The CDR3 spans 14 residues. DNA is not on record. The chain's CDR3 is CASPPMTGETEAFF.

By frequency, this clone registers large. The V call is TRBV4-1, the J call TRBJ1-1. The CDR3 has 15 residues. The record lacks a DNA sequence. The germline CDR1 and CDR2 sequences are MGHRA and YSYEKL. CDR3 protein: CASSRGGLVHTEAFF.

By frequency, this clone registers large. The CDR3 here is CASKIRQGTGELFF. V and J are TRBV6-1 and TRBJ2-2; lacking DNA, the TRBD1 call made by TCRdb goes unchecked. The CDR3 extends over 14 amino acids. The record lacks a DNA sequence. Germline CDR1 is MNHNS and CDR2 is SASEGT.

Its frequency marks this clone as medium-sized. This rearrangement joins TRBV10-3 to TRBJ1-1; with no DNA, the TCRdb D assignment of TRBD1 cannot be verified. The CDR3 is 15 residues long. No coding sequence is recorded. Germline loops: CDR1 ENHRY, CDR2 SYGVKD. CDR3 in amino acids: CAISDPGGRDTEAFF.

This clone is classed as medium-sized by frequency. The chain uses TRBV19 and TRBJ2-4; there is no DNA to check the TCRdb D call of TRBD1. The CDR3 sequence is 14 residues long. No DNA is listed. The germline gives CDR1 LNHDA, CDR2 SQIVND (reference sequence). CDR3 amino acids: CASSHSDTKNIQYF.

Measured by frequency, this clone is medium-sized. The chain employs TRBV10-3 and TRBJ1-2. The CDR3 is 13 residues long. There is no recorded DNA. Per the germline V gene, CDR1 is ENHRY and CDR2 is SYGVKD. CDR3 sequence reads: CAISGRRNDGYTF.

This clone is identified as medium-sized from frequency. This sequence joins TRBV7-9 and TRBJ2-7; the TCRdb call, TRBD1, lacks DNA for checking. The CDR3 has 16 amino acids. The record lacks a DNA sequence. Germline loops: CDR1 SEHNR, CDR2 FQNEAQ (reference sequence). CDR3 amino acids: CASSSFTKGAFYEQYF.

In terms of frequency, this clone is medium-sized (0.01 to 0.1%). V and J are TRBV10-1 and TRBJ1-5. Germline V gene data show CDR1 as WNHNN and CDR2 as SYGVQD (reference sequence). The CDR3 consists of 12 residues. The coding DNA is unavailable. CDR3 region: CASSDHDQPQHF.

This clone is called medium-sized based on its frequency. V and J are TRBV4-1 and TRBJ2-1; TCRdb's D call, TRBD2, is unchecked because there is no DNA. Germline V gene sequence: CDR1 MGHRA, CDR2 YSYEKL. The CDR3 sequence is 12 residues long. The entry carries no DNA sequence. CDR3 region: CASSQSNNEQFF.

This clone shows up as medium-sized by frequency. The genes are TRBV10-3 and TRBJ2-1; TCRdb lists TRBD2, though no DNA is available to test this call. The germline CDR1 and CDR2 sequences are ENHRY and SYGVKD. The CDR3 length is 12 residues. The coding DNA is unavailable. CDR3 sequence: CAIRKPGGEQFF.

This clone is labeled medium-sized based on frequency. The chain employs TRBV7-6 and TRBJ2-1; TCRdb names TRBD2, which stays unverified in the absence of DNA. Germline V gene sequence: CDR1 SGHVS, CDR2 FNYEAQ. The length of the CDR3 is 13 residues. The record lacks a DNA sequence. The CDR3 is CASSWTSGSEQFF. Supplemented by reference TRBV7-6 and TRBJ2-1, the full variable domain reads GAGVSQSPRYKVTKRGQDVALRCDPISGHVSLYWYRQALGQGPEFLTYFNYEAQQDKSGLPNDRFSAERPEGSISTLTIQRTEQRDSAMYRCASSWTSGSEQFFGPGTRLTVL.

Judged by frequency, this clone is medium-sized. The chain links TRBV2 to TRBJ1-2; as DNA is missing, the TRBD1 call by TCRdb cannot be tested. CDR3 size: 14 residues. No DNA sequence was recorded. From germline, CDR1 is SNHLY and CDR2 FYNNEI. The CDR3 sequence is CASSARQANYGYTF. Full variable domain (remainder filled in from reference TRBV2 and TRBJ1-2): EPEVTQTPSHQVTQMGQEVILRCVPISNHLYFYWYRQILGQKVEFLVSFYNNEISEKSEIFDDQFSVERPDGSNFTLKIRSTKLEDSAMYFCASSARQANYGYTFGSGTRLTVV.

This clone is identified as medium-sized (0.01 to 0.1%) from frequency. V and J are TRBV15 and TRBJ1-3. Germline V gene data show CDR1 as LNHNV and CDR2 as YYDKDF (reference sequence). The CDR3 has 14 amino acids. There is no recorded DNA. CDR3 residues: CATAGHRSGNTIYF.

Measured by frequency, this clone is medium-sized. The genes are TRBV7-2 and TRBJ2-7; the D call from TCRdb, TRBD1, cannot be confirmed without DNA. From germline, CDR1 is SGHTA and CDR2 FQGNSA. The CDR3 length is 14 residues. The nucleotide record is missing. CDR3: CASSFQGNVGEQYF.

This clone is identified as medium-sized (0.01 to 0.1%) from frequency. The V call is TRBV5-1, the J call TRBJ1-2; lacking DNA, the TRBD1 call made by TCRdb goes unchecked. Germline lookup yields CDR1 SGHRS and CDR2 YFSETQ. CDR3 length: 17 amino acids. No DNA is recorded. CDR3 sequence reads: CASSLATGRGPYYGYTF.

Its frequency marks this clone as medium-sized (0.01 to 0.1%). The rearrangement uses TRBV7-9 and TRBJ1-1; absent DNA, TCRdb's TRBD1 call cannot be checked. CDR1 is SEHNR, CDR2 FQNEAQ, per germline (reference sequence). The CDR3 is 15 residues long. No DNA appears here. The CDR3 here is CASSPDRPMNTEAFF.

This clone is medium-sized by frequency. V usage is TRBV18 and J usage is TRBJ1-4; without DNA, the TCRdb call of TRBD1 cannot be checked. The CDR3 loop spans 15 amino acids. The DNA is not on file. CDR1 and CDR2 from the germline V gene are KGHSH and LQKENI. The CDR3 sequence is CASSPRTGSNEKLFF.

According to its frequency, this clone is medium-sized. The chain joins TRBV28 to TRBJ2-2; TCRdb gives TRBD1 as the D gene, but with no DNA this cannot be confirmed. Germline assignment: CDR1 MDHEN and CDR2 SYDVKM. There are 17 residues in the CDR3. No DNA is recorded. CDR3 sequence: CASSSPGDRVRTGELFF.

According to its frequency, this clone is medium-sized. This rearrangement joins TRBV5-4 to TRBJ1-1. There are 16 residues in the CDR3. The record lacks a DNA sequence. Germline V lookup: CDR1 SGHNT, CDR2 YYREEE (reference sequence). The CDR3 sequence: CASSLGRGGTNTEAFF.